What follows are 29 T cell receptor beta chains derived from one specimen sequenced in a study of blood T cell repertoires in COVID-19. Libraries were prepared by immunoSEQ multiplex PCR; TCRdb keeps only in-frame clonotypes and omits some of them. Here the sample spans about 100,000 clones, around 90% being singletons. Sequenced input: peripheral blood. Every receptor here comes from a human donor in a cohort sampled during active COVID-19.

This sequence joins TRBV9 and TRBJ2-7; tentatively, D is TRBD1 (5 bases). Germline V gives CDR1 SGDLS, CDR2 YYNGEE. Trimming left V 4 bases short and J 2 bases short, with 16 bases between. The CDR3 runs 15 residues. The CDR3: CASSLAYQGTYEQYF. CDR3 in DNA: TGTGCCAGCAGCCTTGCGTATCAGGGAACCTACGAGCAGTACTTC. The whole variable domain, filled in from reference TRBV9 and TRBJ2-7, reads DSGVTQTPKHLITATGQRVTLRCSPRSGDLSVYWYQQSLDQGLQFLIQYYNGEERAKGNILERFSAQQFPDLHSELNLSSLELGDSALYFCASSLAYQGTYEQYFGPGTRLTVT.

The chain has TRBV5-5 and TRBJ2-7; TRBD2 is a possible D gene (7 bases). The germline V gene has CDR1 SGHKS and CDR2 YYEKEE (reference sequence). Between the trimmed V and J ends, which lost 3 bases and 0 bases, there was a span of 16 bases. The CDR3 covers 16 residues. CDR3 nucleotide sequence: TGTGCCAGCAGCTCAGGGGAGGGTAGGGCCTCCTACGAGCAGTACTTC. It specifies CASSSGEGRASYEQYF.

The chain couples TRBV18 to TRBJ2-1; D is possibly TRBD2 (6 bases). V lost 4 bases, J lost 0 bases, and 13 bases lay in between. This CDR3 comprises 16 residues. Germline V gene data show CDR1 as KGHSH and CDR2 as LQKENI. The CDR3 DNA is TGTGCCAGCTCACAGGCAGTGGAGGGCTCCTACAATGAGCAGTTCTTC. Protein sequence: CASSQAVEGSYNEQFF.

The rearrangement uses TRBV28 and TRBJ2-5, with TRBD2 matching over 11 bases. CDR3 length: 15 amino acids. The J segment lost 7 bases and the V segment lost 6 bases, leaving 10 bases of the junction unmatched. Germline V CDR1 and CDR2: MDHEN, SYDVKM. The CDR3 nucleotides read TGTGCCAGCAGGAGTATAGCGGGGGGGCGAGGGACCCAGTACTTC. Protein sequence: CASRSIAGGRGTQYF.

This clone was observed a single time. This chain uses TRBV19 with TRBJ2-1, with a possible D match to TRBD2 (5 bases). The V end was cut by 5 bases, the J end by 3 bases, with 14 bases between. This CDR3 is 15 amino acids long. Germline CDR1 and CDR2: LNHDA and SQIVND (reference sequence). CDR3 nucleotide sequence: TGTGCCAGTAGTGATACAAGCGGCAGCTACAATGAGCAGTTCTTC. Translating gives CASSDTSGSYNEQFF.

This clone has a single count. The chain is built from TRBV6-2 or TRBV6-3 and TRBJ2-3; a weak D match, TRBD2 (6 bases). V was trimmed by 0 bases and J by 0 bases, leaving 10 bases between them. The CDR3 runs 16 residues. Germline-derived CDR1 and CDR2 are MNHEY and SVGEGT. DNA for the CDR3: TGTGCCAGCAGTTACTCACGGGGGACCAGCACAGATACGCAGTATTTT. It encodes CASSYSRGTSTDTQYF.

The chain couples TRBV10-3 to TRBJ1-1; D not certain. V lost 3 bases, J lost 5 bases, and 16 bases lay in between. CDR1 is ENHRY, CDR2 SYGVKD, per germline. This CDR3 has 15 amino acids. The CDR3 bases are TGTGCCATCAGTGACCCCAGTAACGGGGAGACTGAAGCTTTCTTT. It is translated as CAISDPSNGETEAFF.

In DNA, the CDR3 is TGCAGCGTCTCGTTTCTCTATGGCTACACCTTC. It is translated as CSVSFLYGYTF. This chain joins TRBV29-1 and TRBJ1-2; the D is unclear. CDR1 SQVTM and CDR2 ANQGSEA come from the germline V gene. This CDR3 contains 11 residues. Trimming cost V 6 bases and J 4 bases, with 9 bases left between them.

The chain carries TRBV29-1 and TRBJ2-7; the D gene is possibly TRBD1 (5 bases). Germline loops: CDR1 SQVTM, CDR2 ANQGSEA. Trimming took off 4 bases at V and 0 bases at J, with 7 bases between the two ends. The CDR3 is 12 residues long. The CDR3 DNA is TGCAGCGTTGGTGACAGCTCCTACGAGCAGTACTTC. This encodes CSVGDSSYEQYF.

V usage is TRBV28 and J usage is TRBJ1-5; 8 bases fit TRBD1. Germline V gene lookup returns CDR1 MDHEN and CDR2 SYDVKM. This CDR3 spans 15 amino acids. With V trimmed by 8 bases and J by 2 bases, 8 bases remained unmatched. CDR3 bases: TGTGCCAGCGCCTCACAGGGGGGGGGCAATCAGCCCCAGCATTTT. Translating it yields CASASQGGGNQPQHF.

The chain recombines TRBV18 with TRBJ1-2, with TRBD1 matching 9 bases. Losses at the gene ends were 3 bases for V and 8 bases for J; bases not matched to a gene: 16. The CDR3 has 17 residues. The germline V gene encodes CDR1 KGHSH and CDR2 LQKENI. The CDR3 DNA reads TGTGCCAGCTCACCCATTCCGGGACAGGGCCCCACGTCCGGCTACACCTTC. Its translation is CASSPIPGQGPTSGYTF.

V and J are TRBV12-1 and TRBJ2-7; no DNA check was done on the table's D call, TRBD2. TRBV12-1 is assigned pseudogene status. The CDR3 covers 16 residues. The CDR3 DNA is TGTGCCAGCAGCTTTGCCCGGACTAGCGGGGCCTACGAGCAGTACTTC. Its protein product is CASSFARTSGAYEQYF.

The chain uses TRBV7-9 and TRBJ1-2, with D maybe TRBD1 (6 bases). The CDR3 totals 11 residues. The ends were cut back, 5 bases at V and 7 bases at J, with 8 bases in the middle. Per the germline V gene, CDR1 is SEHNR and CDR2 is FQNEAQ (reference sequence). The DNA of the CDR3 is TGTGCCAGCAGCCAGGGGTTTGGCTACACCTTC. Amino acids: CASSQGFGYTF.

V and J are TRBV7-9 and TRBJ2-5; 10 positions match TRBD2. This CDR3 spans 17 amino acids. CDR1 is SEHNR, CDR2 FQNEAQ, per germline (reference sequence). With V trimmed by 3 bases and J by 5 bases, 12 bases remained unmatched. CDR3 loop: CASSFFRTSGPRETQYF. CDR3 coding DNA: TGTGCCAGCAGCTTTTTTAGGACTAGCGGTCCTCGCGAGACCCAGTACTTC. Filled out from reference TRBV7-9 and TRBJ2-5, the complete variable domain reads DTGVSQNPRHKITKRGQNVTFRCDPISEHNRLYWYRQTLGQGPEFLTYFQNEAQLEKSRLLSDRFSAERPKGSFSTLEIQRTEQGDSAMYLCASSFFRTSGPRETQYFGPGTRLLVL.

This chain links TRBV4-1 with TRBJ1-3; D not certain. The V end lost 4 bases, the J end lost 0 bases, and 13 bases lay between the germline ends. Per the germline V gene, CDR1 is MGHRA and CDR2 is YSYEKL. This CDR3 region has 16 residues. The CDR3 coding sequence is TGCGCCAGCAGCCCCCGGGGTCAGAGCTCTGGAAACACCATATATTTT. This translates into CASSPRGQSSGNTIYF.

This chain connects TRBV7-3 to TRBJ2-3, with 10 positions matching TRBD2. Germline lookup yields CDR1 SGHTA and CDR2 FQGTGA. This CDR3 has 15 amino acids. V shed 5 bases, J shed 1 base, and the junction held 3 bases outside the gene matches. The CDR3 DNA is TGTGCCAGCAGCATCGGGACTAGCGGCACAGATACGCAGTATTTT. As protein: CASSIGTSGTDTQYF. Combining the CDR3 with reference TRBV7-3 and TRBJ2-3 gives the whole variable domain GAGVSQTPSNKVTEKGKYVELRCDPISGHTALYWYRQSLGQGPEFLIYFQGTGAADDSGLPNDRFFAVRPEGSVSTLKIQRTERGDSAVYLCASSIGTSGTDTQYFGPGTRLTVL.

The chain has TRBV28 and TRBJ2-7; 8 bases are shared with TRBD2. This CDR3 spans 15 amino acids. Germline V gene sequence: CDR1 MDHEN, CDR2 SYDVKM. The trim removed 4 bases at V and 2 bases at J, leaving 7 bases unmatched. The chain's CDR3 is CASSSPTGLAYEQYF. The CDR3 nucleotides read TGTGCCAGCAGTTCCCCCACGGGACTAGCCTACGAGCAGTACTTC.

The chain links TRBV4-1 to TRBJ1-2, with D perhaps matching TRBD1 (6 bases). V was trimmed by 0 bases and J by 7 bases, leaving 12 bases between them. The CDR3 consists of 14 residues. CDR1 is MGHRA, CDR2 YSYEKL, per germline. The CDR3 coding sequence is TGCGCCAGCAGCCAAGATCAGGGGATCTCTGGCTACACCTTC. Translating it yields CASSQDQGISGYTF.

The CDR3 loop is CASSIDQFLQPQHF. CDR3 in DNA: TGTGCCAGTAGTATAGATCAGTTTTTACAGCCCCAGCATTTT. The gene calls are TRBV19 and TRBJ1-5; D gene uncertain. Germline V CDR1 and CDR2: LNHDA, SQIVND (reference sequence). The CDR3 covers 14 residues. V was cut by 0 bases and J by 7 bases, with 10 bases left in between. Complete variable domain (other parts from reference TRBV19 and TRBJ1-5): DGGITQSPKYLFRKEGQNVTLSCEQNLNHDAMYWYRQDPGQGLRLIYYSQIVNDFQKGDIAEGYSVSREKKESFPLTVTSAQKNPTAFYLCASSIDQFLQPQHFGDGTRLSIL.

This chain links TRBV28 with TRBJ1-2; a possible D gene is TRBD1 (5 bases). The CDR3 is 14 amino acids. Germline V gives CDR1 MDHEN, CDR2 SYDVKM. V was cut by 3 bases and J by 5 bases, with 13 bases left in between. In DNA, the CDR3 is TGTGCCAGCAGTTTTTCGACAGCGAAGTATGGCTACACCTTC. Its protein is CASSFSTAKYGYTF.

V gene TRBV11-2 combines with J gene TRBJ2-5; D remains unclear. Trimming pared 0 bases from V and 9 bases from J, leaving 8 bases between. The CDR3 has 12 residues. The germline V gene encodes CDR1 SGHAT and CDR2 FQNNGV. CDR3 DNA sequence: TGTGCCAGCAGCTTAGAGGTCGGGTCCCAGTACTTC. The encoded protein is CASSLEVGSQYF.

The chain joins TRBV6-2 or TRBV6-3 to TRBJ2-3, with 8 positions matching TRBD2. V was pared by 1 base and J by 5 bases, with 5 bases of the junction left unmatched. CDR1 is MNHEY and CDR2 is SVGEGT in the germline V gene. This CDR3 has 15 residues. Here the CDR3 reads CASSYWLAGRDTQYF. Here the CDR3 DNA reads TGTGCCAGCAGTTACTGGCTAGCGGGTCGAGATACGCAGTATTTT.

This clone was seen once. The chain recombines TRBV2 with TRBJ2-7, with 11 bases aligning to TRBD2. Trimming took 6 bases from V and 1 from J; bases not matched to a gene: 8. There are 16 residues in the CDR3. In germline, CDR1 is SNHLY, CDR2 FYNNEI. Written as DNA, the CDR3 is TGTGCCAGCAGAGGCCGCGGGACTAGCGGATCCTACGAGCAGTACTTC. It is translated as CASRGRGTSGSYEQYF.

The rearrangement links TRBV7-9 to TRBJ2-7; D call uncertain. The V gene lost 4 bases and the J gene lost 2 bases, with 3 bases spanning the gap. This CDR3 spans 11 amino acids. Germline CDR1 SEHNR, CDR2 FQNEAQ (reference sequence). CDR3 sequence reads: CASSSAYEQYF. CDR3 in DNA: TGTGCCAGCAGCTCAGCCTACGAGCAGTACTTC.

Here the CDR3 reads CASSPGLLYGYTF. CDR3 coding DNA: TGTGCCAGCAGTCCCGGACTTCTCTATGGCTACACCTTC. This chain joins TRBV27 and TRBJ1-2; D call uncertain. Germline CDR1 is MNHEY and CDR2 is SMNVEV (reference sequence). The V and J ends lost 5 bases and 4 bases respectively, with 11 bases between them. This CDR3 has 13 residues.

V is TRBV5-1 and J is TRBJ2-1, with TRBD2 as a possible D gene (5 bases). This CDR3 comprises 15 residues. Germline loops: CDR1 SGHRS, CDR2 YFSETQ. V was shortened by 0 bases and J by 0 bases, with 7 bases between the two germline ends. The CDR3 sequence is CASSLGGGSYNEQFF. DNA of the CDR3: TGCGCCAGCAGCTTGGGCGGAGGCTCCTACAATGAGCAGTTCTTC.

The chain recombines TRBV24-1 with TRBJ2-3, with D tentatively TRBD1 (6 bases). CDR3 length: 15 amino acids. CDR1 is KGHDR and CDR2 is SFDVKD in the germline V gene. V lost 4 bases, J lost 2 bases, and 12 bases lay in between. In DNA form, the CDR3 reads TGTGCCACCAGTGACCTAGGGGGACCCACAGATACGCAGTATTTT. This translates into CATSDLGGPTDTQYF.

The rearrangement uses TRBV29-1 and TRBJ2-6; no firm D call. The length of the CDR3 is 13 residues. Trimming took off 7 bases at V and 4 bases at J, with 11 bases between the two ends. Germline values: CDR1 SQVTM, CDR2 ANQGSEA. The CDR3 loop reads CSAYLVGANVLTF. CDR3 DNA: TGCAGCGCCTACCTAGTCGGGGCCAACGTCCTGACTTTC.

This rearrangement joins TRBV6-1 to TRBJ1-4, with D possibly being TRBD1 (5 bases). The V end lost 3 bases, the J end lost 10 bases, and 12 bases lay between the germline ends. Looked up from germline, CDR1 is MNHNS and CDR2 is SASEGT. The CDR3 is 13 amino acids. This CDR3 reads CASSDGRGRKLFF. CDR3 coding DNA: TGTGCCAGCAGTGACGGTAGGGGAAGAAAACTGTTTTTT.